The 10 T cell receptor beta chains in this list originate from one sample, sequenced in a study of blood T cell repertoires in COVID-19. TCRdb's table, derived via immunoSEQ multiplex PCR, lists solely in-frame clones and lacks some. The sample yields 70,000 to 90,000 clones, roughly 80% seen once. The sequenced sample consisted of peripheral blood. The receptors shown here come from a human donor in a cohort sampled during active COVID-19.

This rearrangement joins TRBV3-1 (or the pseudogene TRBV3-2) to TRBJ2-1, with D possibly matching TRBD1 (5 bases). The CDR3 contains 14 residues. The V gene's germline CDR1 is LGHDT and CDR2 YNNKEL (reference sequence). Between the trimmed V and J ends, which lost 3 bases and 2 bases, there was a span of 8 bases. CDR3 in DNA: TGTGCCAGCAGCCAGGGGCTTCCCTACAATGAGCAGTTCTTC. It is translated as CASSQGLPYNEQFF.

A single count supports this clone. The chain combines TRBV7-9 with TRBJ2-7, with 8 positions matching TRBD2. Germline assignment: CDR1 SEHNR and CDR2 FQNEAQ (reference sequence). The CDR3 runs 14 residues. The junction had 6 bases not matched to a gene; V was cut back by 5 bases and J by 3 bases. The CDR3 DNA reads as TGTGCCAGCAGCGGACGAGCGGGAGACTACGAGCAGTACTTC. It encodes CASSGRAGDYEQYF.

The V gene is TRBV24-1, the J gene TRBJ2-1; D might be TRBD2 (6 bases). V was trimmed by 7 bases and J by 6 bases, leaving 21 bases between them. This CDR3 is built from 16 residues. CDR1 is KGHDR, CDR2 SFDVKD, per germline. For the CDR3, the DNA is TGTGCCACCAGGAGGGGTTCAAGCGGGCCAGCCAATGAGCAGTTCTTC. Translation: CATRRGSSGPANEQFF.

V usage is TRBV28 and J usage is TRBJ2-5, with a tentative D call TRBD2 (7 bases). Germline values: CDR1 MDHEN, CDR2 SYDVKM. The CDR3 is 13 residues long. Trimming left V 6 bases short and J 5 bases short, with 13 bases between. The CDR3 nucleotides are TGTGCCAGCAGCCTCGGGGGGCCGGAGACCCAGTACTTC. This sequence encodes CASSLGGPETQYF.

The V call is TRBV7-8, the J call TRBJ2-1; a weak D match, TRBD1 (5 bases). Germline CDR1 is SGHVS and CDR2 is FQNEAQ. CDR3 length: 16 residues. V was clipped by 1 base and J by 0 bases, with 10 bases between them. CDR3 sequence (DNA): TGTGCCAGCAGCTTAGGACAGCTCCTCTCCTACAATGAGCAGTTCTTC. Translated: CASSLGQLLSYNEQFF.

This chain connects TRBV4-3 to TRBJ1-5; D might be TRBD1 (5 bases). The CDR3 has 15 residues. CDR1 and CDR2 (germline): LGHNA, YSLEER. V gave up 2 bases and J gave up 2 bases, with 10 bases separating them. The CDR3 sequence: CASSQSPGGNQPQHF. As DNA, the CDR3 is TGCGCCAGCAGCCAAAGCCCGGGGGGCAATCAGCCCCAGCATTTT.

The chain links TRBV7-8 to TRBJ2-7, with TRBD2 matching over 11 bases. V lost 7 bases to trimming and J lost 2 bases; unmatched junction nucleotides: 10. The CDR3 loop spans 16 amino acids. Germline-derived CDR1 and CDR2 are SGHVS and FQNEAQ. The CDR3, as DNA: TGTGCCAGCACGTTAAGGGGACTAGCGGAGCCCTACGAGCAGTACTTC. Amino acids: CASTLRGLAEPYEQYF.

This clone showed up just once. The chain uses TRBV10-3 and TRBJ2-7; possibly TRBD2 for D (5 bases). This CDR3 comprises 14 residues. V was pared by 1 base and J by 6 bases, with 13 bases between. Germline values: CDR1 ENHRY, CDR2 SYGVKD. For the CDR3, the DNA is TGTGCCATCAGTGAGTGGGCGTCCGAGGGCGAGCAGTACTTC. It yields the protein CAISEWASEGEQYF.

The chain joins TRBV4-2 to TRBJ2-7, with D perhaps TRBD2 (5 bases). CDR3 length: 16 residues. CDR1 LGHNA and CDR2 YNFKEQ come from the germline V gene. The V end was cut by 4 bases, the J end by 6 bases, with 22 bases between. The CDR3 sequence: CASSPVAIRGSAEQYF. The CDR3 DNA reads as TGTGCCAGCAGCCCTGTGGCTATTCGAGGGTCGGCCGAGCAGTACTTC.

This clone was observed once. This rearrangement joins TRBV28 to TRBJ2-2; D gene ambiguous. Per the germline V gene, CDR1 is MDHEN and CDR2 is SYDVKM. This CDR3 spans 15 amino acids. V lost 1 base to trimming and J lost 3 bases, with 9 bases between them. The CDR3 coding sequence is TGTGCCAGCAGTTTATCAACAGCATACACCGGGGAGCTGTTTTTT. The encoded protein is CASSLSTAYTGELFF.